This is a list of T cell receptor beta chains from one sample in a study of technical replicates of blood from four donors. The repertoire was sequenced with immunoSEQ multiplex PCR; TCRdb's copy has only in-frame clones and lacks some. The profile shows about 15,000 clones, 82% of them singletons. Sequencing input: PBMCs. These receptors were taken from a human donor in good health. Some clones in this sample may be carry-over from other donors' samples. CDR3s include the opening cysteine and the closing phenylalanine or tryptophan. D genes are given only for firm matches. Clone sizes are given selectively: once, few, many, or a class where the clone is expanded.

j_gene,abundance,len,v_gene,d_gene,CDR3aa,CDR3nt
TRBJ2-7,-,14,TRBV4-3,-,CASSQSGLSYEQYF,TGCGCCAGCAGCCAAAGTGGGCTTTCCTACGAGCAGTACTTC
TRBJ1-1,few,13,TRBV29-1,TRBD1,CSAAGTGNTEAFF,TGCAGCGCGGCCGGGACAGGAAACACTGAAGCTTTCTTT
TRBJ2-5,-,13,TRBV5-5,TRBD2,CASSFGGWETQYF,TGTGCCAGCAGCTTCGGGGGGTGGGAGACCCAGTACTTC
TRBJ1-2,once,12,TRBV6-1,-,CASGDTNYGYTF,TGTGCCAGCGGCGACACTAACTATGGCTACACCTTC
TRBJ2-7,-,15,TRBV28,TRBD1,CASRATGTATYEQYF,TGTGCCAGCAGGGCGACCGGGACAGCGACCTACGAGCAGTACTTC
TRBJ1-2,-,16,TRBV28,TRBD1,CASSAPGTGYGYGYTF,TGTGCCAGCAGTGCCCCCGGGACAGGGTATGGCTATGGCTACACCTTC
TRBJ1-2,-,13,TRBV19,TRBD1,CASSPDRNYGYTF,TGTGCCAGTAGTCCGGACAGGAACTATGGCTACACCTTC
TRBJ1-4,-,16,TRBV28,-,CASSYGFGGRNEKLFF,TGTGCCAGCAGTTATGGTTTCGGGGGGCGGAATGAAAAACTGTTTTTT
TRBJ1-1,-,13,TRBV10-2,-,CASSESGNAEAFF,TGCGCCAGCAGTGAATCGGGTAACGCTGAAGCTTTCTTT
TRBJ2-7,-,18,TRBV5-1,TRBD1,CASSLALFGGTGNYEQYF,TGCGCCAGCAGCTTGGCCCTTTTTGGCGGGACAGGGAACTACGAGCAGTACTTC
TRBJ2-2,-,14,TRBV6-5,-,CASSRTANTGELFF,TGTGCCAGCAGTAGGACAGCGAACACCGGGGAGCTGTTTTTT
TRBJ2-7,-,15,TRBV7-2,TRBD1,CASSLQTGVYHEQYF,TGTGCCAGCAGTTTGCAGACAGGGGTTTACCACGAGCAGTACTTC
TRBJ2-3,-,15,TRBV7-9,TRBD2,CASSPRTSDTDTQYF,TGTGCCAGCAGCCCAAGGACTAGCGACACAGATACGCAGTATTTT
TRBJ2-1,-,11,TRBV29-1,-,CSGEDYNEQFF,TGCAGCGGCGAGGATTACAATGAGCAGTTCTTC
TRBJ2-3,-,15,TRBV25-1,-,CASSVNPRGSDTQYF,TGTGCCAGCAGTGTTAACCCAAGGGGGTCAGATACGCAGTATTTT
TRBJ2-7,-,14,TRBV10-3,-,CAISAGQSSYEQYF,TGTGCCATCAGTGCGGGACAAAGCTCCTACGAGCAGTACTTC
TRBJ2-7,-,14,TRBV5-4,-,CASSYGVGTYEQYF,TGTGCCAGCAGCTATGGGGTCGGGACCTACGAGCAGTACTTC
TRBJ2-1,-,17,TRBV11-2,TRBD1,CASSFRPGGQGFGEQFF,TGTGCCAGCAGCTTTAGGCCCGGGGGACAGGGATTCGGTGAGCAGTTCTTC
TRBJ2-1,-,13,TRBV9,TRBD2,CASSRTSATEQFF,TGTGCCAGCAGCCGGACTAGCGCAACAGAGCAGTTCTTC
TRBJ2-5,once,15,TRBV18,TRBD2,CASSLASGISKTQYF,TGTGCCAGCTCCCTGGCTAGCGGGATTTCGAAGACCCAGTACTTC
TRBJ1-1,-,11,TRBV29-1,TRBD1,CSVEGQGRAFF,TGCAGCGTTGAAGGACAGGGGCGAGCTTTCTTT
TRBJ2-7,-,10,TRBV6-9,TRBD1,CASSSGGQYF,TGTGCCAGCAGCTCAGGGGGGCAGTACTTC
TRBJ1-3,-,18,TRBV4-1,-,CASSQDSLPRSSGNTIYF,TGCGCCAGCAGCCAAGATTCACTTCCACGGTCCTCTGGAAACACCATATATTTT
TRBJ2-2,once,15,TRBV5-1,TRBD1,CASSLEGTGIRELFF,TGCGCCAGCAGCTTGGAGGGGACAGGGATTCGGGAGCTGTTTTTT
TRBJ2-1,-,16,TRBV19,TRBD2,CASSVGTRGTDNEQFF,TGTGCCAGTAGTGTTGGGACTAGAGGAACCGACAATGAGCAGTTCTTC
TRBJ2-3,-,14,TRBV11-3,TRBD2,CASSFGGAGDTQYF,TGTGCCAGCAGCTTCGGGGGGGCCGGAGATACGCAGTATTTT
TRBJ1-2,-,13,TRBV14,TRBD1,CASSPDRLYGYTF,TGTGCCAGCAGCCCGGACAGGCTCTATGGCTACACCTTC
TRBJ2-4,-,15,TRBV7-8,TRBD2,CASSLAGPGGNIQYF,TGTGCCAGCAGCTTAGCGGGACCGGGGGGGAACATTCAGTACTTC
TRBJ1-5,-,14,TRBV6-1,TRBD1,CASKRTGGNQPQHF,TGTGCCAGCAAAAGGACAGGGGGCAATCAGCCCCAGCATTTT
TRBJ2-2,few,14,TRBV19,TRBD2,CASKPGTSTGELFF,TGTGCCAGCAAACCGGGGACTAGCACCGGGGAGCTGTTTTTT
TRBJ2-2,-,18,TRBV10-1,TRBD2,CASSTSGTSGGNTGELFF,TGCGCCAGCAGTACCTCCGGGACTAGCGGGGGGAACACCGGGGAGCTGTTTTTT
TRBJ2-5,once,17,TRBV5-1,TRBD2,CASSPDLAGGPMASQYF,TGCGCCAGCAGCCCGGACTTAGCGGGAGGGCCCATGGCGTCCCAGTACTTC
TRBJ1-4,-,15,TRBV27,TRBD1,CASSLQGQGYEKLFF,TGTGCCAGCAGTTTACAGGGACAGGGGTATGAAAAACTGTTTTTT
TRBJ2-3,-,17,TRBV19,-,CASSIAPSVTSTDTQYF,TGTGCCAGTAGTATAGCGCCTAGCGTAACTAGCACAGATACGCAGTATTTT
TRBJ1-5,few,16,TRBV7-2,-,CASSLGGGAGNQPQHF,TGTGCCAGCAGCCTAGGGGGGGGCGCAGGCAATCAGCCCCAGCATTTT
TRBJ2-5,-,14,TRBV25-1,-,CASSERGFQETQYF,TGTGCCAGCAGTGAAAGGGGTTTCCAAGAGACCCAGTACTTC
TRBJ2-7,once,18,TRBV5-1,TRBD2,CASSLGTLAGRNSYEQYF,TGCGCCAGCAGCTTAGGAACTCTAGCGGGCCGAAACTCCTACGAGCAGTACTTC
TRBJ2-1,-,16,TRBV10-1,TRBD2,CASGGTSGSSYNEQFF,TGCGCCAGCGGGGGGACTAGCGGGAGCTCCTACAATGAGCAGTTCTTC
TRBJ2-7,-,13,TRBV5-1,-,CASSPEVSYEQYF,TGCGCCAGCAGCCCGGAGGTCTCCTACGAGCAGTACTTC
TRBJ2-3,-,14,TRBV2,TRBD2,CASRPAGGADTQYF,TGTGCCAGCAGACCAGCGGGAGGCGCAGATACGCAGTATTTT
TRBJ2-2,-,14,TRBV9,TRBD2,CASRLAANTGELFF,TGTGCCAGCAGACTAGCGGCGAACACCGGGGAGCTGTTTTTT
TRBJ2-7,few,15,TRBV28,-,CASSERLGASYEQYF,TGTGCCAGCAGTGAACGTCTGGGGGCATCCTACGAGCAGTACTTC
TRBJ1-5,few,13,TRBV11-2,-,CASSFSENQPQHF,TGTGCCAGCAGCTTTTCGGAGAATCAGCCCCAGCATTTT
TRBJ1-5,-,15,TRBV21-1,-,CASSKGSHSNQPQHF,TGTGCCAGCAGCAAAGGGAGTCATAGCAATCAGCCCCAGCATTTT
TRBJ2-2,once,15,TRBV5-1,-,CASSGGTANTGELFF,TGCGCCAGCAGCGGAGGGACAGCGAACACCGGGGAGCTGTTTTTT
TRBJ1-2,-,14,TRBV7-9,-,CASSLPPRDYGYTF,TGTGCCAGCAGCTTACCCCCCAGGGACTATGGCTACACCTTC
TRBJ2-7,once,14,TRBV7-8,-,CASSLCVWSYEQYF,TGTGCCAGCAGCTTATGCGTGTGGTCCTACGAGCAGTACTTC
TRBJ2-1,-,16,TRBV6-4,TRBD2,CASSREAGAVYNEQFF,TGTGCCAGCAGCCGAGAGGCGGGAGCGGTCTACAATGAGCAGTTCTTC
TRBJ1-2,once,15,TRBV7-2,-,CASSQRSWATYGYTF,TGTGCCAGCAGCCAACGTTCGTGGGCGACCTATGGCTACACCTTC
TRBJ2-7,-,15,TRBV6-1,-,CASSDMWGARHEQYF,TGTGCCAGCAGTGATATGTGGGGAGCCAGGCACGAGCAGTACTTC
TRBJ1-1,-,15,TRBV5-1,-,CASSVLHQGETEAFF,TGCGCCAGCAGCGTCCTACACCAGGGTGAGACTGAAGCTTTCTTT
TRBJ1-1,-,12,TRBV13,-,CASSSGNTEAFF,TGTGCCAGCAGCTCGGGGAACACTGAAGCTTTCTTT
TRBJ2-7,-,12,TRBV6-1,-,CAGTGTSHEQYF,TGTGCCGGGACCGGGACAAGCCACGAGCAGTACTTC
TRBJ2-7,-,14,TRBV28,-,CASSPWRDSYEQYF,TGTGCCAGCAGTCCCTGGAGGGACTCCTACGAGCAGTACTTC
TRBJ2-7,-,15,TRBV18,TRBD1,CASSPSGTGTGEQYF,TGTGCCAGCTCACCATCCGGGACAGGGACAGGAGAGCAGTACTTC